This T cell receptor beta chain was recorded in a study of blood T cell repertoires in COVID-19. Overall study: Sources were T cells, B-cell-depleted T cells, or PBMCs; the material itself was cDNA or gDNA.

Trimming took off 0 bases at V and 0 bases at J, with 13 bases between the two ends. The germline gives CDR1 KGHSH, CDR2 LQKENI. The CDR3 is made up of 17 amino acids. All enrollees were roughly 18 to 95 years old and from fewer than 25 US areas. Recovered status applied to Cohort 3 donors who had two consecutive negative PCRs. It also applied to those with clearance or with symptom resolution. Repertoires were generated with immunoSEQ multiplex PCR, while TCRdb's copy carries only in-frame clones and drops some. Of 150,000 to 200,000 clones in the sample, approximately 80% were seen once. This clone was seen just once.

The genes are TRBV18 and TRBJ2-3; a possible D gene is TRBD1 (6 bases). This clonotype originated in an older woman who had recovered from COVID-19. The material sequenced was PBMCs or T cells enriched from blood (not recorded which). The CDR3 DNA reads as TGTGCCAGCTCACCACCTGAGACAGGCGTTAGCACAGATACGCAGTATTTT. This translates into CASSPPETGVSTDTQYF.